The rows below give T cell receptor beta chains drawn from one sample of a study of human versus mouse CDR3 diversity and MHC coevolution. Repertoires were generated with immunoSEQ multiplex PCR, while TCRdb's copy carries only in-frame clones and drops some. The repertoire holds about 81,000 clones, with roughly 93% as singletons. The sequencing input was naive CD4+ T cells from blood. These TCRs come from a person aged 30-69 years in good health. Both conserved end residues are part of each CDR3. A D gene is named only where the DNA matches it firmly. Clone size is stated in some rows and not others, as once, few, many or a class when expanded.

size	D	V	J	DNA	CDR3
.	TRBD1	TRBV11-1	TRBJ2-1	TGTGCCAGCAGGCTCAGGACAGGGGGCTACAATGAGCAGTTCTTC	CASRLRTGGYNEQFF
.	TRBD2	TRBV7-7	TRBJ2-5	TGTGCTAGCAGCTTAGGATCGCTAGCGGGATGGGAGACCCAGTACTTC	CASSLGSLAGWETQYF
.	.	TRBV9	TRBJ1-6	TGTGCCAGCAGCGTCTCCGGGAATGGAGGGTATTCACCCCTCCACTTT	CASSVSGNGGYSPLHF
.	.	TRBV11-3	TRBJ2-7	TGTGCCAGCAGCCGAGCGGGCAGCTCCTACGAGCAGTACTTC	CASSRAGSSYEQYF
.	.	TRBV28	TRBJ2-7	TGTGCCAGCAGTTTACTGGGGGCCGGGGAGCAGTACTTC	CASSLLGAGEQYF
.	.	TRBV9	TRBJ1-5	TGTGCCAGCAGCGTAGGGTCACAGACCAATCAGCCCCAGCATTTT	CASSVGSQTNQPQHF
.	.	TRBV9	TRBJ1-3	TGTGCCAGCAGCGCCGACCCTAGGGGAAAGGGAAACACCATATATTTT	CASSADPRGKGNTIYF
once	TRBD1	TRBV7-3	TRBJ1-1	TGTGCCAGCAGCTTAACCCCCCCCGGGACAGGGGGCTCTGAAGCTTTCTTT	CASSLTPPGTGGSEAFF
.	.	TRBV18	TRBJ1-1	TGTGCCAGCTCACCACTCCCGTCCGGGAAGAACACTGAAGCTTTCTTT	CASSPLPSGKNTEAFF
.	TRBD1	TRBV4-3	TRBJ2-3	TGCGCCAGCAGCCAAGGGGACAGGAAAGTTACAGATACGCAGTATTTT	CASSQGDRKVTDTQYF
.	TRBD2	TRBV11-2	TRBJ2-1	TGTGCCAGCAGCTTCCCCAGCGGGGGTCAGTTCTTC	CASSFPSGGQFF
once	.	TRBV7-3	TRBJ2-7	TGTGCCAGCAGCTCCCAGGGGGGCCGCCCCTACGAGCAGTACTTC	CASSSQGGRPYEQYF
.	TRBD1	TRBV7-9	TRBJ2-2	TGTGCCAGCAAGACAGGGTTGAGCACCGGGGAGCTGTTTTTT	CASKTGLSTGELFF
.	TRBD2	TRBV4-3	TRBJ2-2	TGCGCCAGCAGCCAAGATAAAACTAGCGGGAGTCTCGGGGAGCTGTTTTTT	CASSQDKTSGSLGELFF
.	.	TRBV28	TRBJ1-3	TGTGCCAGCAGTTTAGGTTTGAGAGACATATATTTT	CASSLGLRDIYF
.	.	TRBV19	TRBJ2-7	TGTGCCAGTAGTCGAACGGGGGACGCCTACGAGCAGTACTTC	CASSRTGDAYEQYF
.	.	TRBV19	TRBJ2-1	TGTGCCAGTAGTATAGATCAGCGGGCAGGCTACAATGAGCAGTTCTTC	CASSIDQRAGYNEQFF
once	TRBD1	TRBV7-3	TRBJ2-6	TGTGCCAGCAGATTAGGGACAGCCTCTGGGGCCAACGTCCTGACTTTC	CASRLGTASGANVLTF
.	TRBD1	TRBV18	TRBJ1-4	TGTGCCAGCTCACCGCCGGGACAGGGGAATGAAAAACTGTTTTTT	CASSPPGQGNEKLFF
once	.	TRBV27	TRBJ1-1	TGTGCCAGCCGTTACGACGGGTTCGGCAACACTGAAGCTTTCTTT	CASRYDGFGNTEAFF
.	TRBD1	TRBV29-1	TRBJ2-7	TGCAGCGTTGAAAGAGGGACAGGGGTCCACGAGCAGTACTTC	CSVERGTGVHEQYF
.	.	TRBV18	TRBJ2-5	TGTGCCAGCTCACCCCGCATGGGGACTCTACAAGAGACCCAGTACTTC	CASSPRMGTLQETQYF
.	TRBD2	TRBV11-2	TRBJ2-7	TGTGCCAGCAGCTCCCGGACTAGCAGGTACGAGCAGTACTTC	CASSSRTSRYEQYF
.	TRBD2	TRBV29-1	TRBJ2-7	TGCAGCGTTGGAGCCGGGAGGTACTACGAGCAGTACTTC	CSVGAGRYYEQYF
.	TRBD2	TRBV4-3	TRBJ2-3	TGCGCCAGCAGCCAAGATGTGAGCGGGACGGGGAATACGCAGTATTTT	CASSQDVSGTGNTQYF
.	.	TRBV7-2	TRBJ2-1	TGTGCCAGCAGCCCTAGGGGGTTCGTCGGAGCTCTCTTC	CASSPRGFVGALF
.	TRBD1	TRBV7-3	TRBJ1-1	TGTGCCAGCAGCTTAACGGGGACAGGGGTCTCTGAAGCTTTCTTT	CASSLTGTGVSEAFF
.	.	TRBV28	TRBJ1-1	TGTGCCAGCAGACGACAGTTAGACACTGAAGCTTTCTTT	CASRRQLDTEAFF
.	TRBD1	TRBV19	TRBJ2-7	TGTGCCAGTAGTCAGCTCCGGGACAGACCCTACGAGCAGTACTTC	CASSQLRDRPYEQYF
once	TRBD1	TRBV5-1	TRBJ2-7	TGCGCCAGCAGCCCGGGACAGGGTAGGCGCGGGGCCTCCTACGAGCAGTACTTC	CASSPGQGRRGASYEQYF
.	.	TRBV6-6	TRBJ1-5	TGTGCCAGCATGGTTCCGGGGGGTTATAGCAATCAGCCCCAGCATTTT	CASMVPGGYSNQPQHF
.	.	TRBV2	TRBJ1-1	TGTGCCAGCGGCCGGGGGGGCACTGAAGCTTTCTTT	CASGRGGTEAFF
once	TRBD2	TRBV18	TRBJ2-4	TGTGCCAGCTCACCACCGAGCGGGAGGAACATTCAGTACTTC	CASSPPSGRNIQYF
.	.	TRBV21-1	TRBJ2-2	TGTGCCAGCAGCACCCGAGGAGCGGACAGGAACACCGGGGAGCTGTTTTTT	CASSTRGADRNTGELFF
once	.	TRBV5-1	TRBJ2-7	TGTGCCAGCAGCTCTTACTACGAGCAGTACTTC	CASSSYYEQYF
.	.	TRBV7-2	TRBJ1-5	TGTGCCAGCAGCGCCCAGGGGTCACAGCCCCAGCATTTT	CASSAQGSQPQHF
.	.	TRBV27	TRBJ1-6	TGTGCCAGCAGTCCCAGCGGGGTACCGTGGTCACCCCTCCACTTT	CASSPSGVPWSPLHF
once	.	TRBV4-2	TRBJ2-2	TGTGCCAGCAGCCAAGTGGGGCGGAGCTCGAACACCGGGGAGCTGTTTTTT	CASSQVGRSSNTGELFF
.	.	TRBV7-2	TRBJ1-2	TGTGCCAGCAGCGTGACAGCTAACTATGGCTACACCTTC	CASSVTANYGYTF
.	.	TRBV5-1	TRBJ2-7	TGCGCCAGCAGCTCCGGGCCGGACACGATCTACGAGCAGTACTTC	CASSSGPDTIYEQYF
.	.	TRBV18	TRBJ2-7	TGTGCCAGCTCACCAGTAATGGCCCGGGATGGGAACGAGCAGTACTTC	CASSPVMARDGNEQYF
.	.	TRBV11-1	TRBJ2-1	TGTGCCAGCAGCTTATTTCTGGGGAGACATGAGCAGTTCTTC	CASSLFLGRHEQFF
.	TRBD1	TRBV11-2	TRBJ2-4	TGTGCCAGCACTACACTGACAGGGTCCAAAAACATTCAGTACTTC	CASTTLTGSKNIQYF